This T cell receptor beta chain was observed in a study of TIL therapy for anti-PD-1-resistant metastatic lung cancer (dated by TCRdb to the early 2020s). For context, the study as a whole: Enrolled patients had a median age of about 50 years (range about 38-85) and a median tumor PD-L1 proportion score of under 7%. Most of the cohort had lung adenocarcinoma, including four EGFR-mutant tumors and two ALK-rearranged tumors, and half of the patients were either current or former smokers. Across the cohort, whole-exome sequencing showed a median non-synonymous tumor mutation burden of roughly 1.5 mutations per megabase. Tumor and peripheral blood T cell receptor beta sequencing was used to track clonotypes across tumor, expanded TIL product and serial blood samples.

The germline V gene sets CDR1 to SNHLY and CDR2 to FYNNEI. The V end loses 7 bases and the J end loses 9 bases, and a stretch of 10 bases separates them. The CDR3 goes from the cysteine to the phenylalanine over 11 residues. Just the 33-base CDR3 DNA is kept, in frame starting at base 1. Overall study results and their limits: The study protocol defined all tumor marker inferences as exploratory. Higher clonality and lower diversity were observed in expanded TIL cultures than in baseline intratumoral T cells (median clonality around 5.9% vs 31%, p < 0.0001). The cohort was highly selected, including more treatment-naive, never-smoker and oncogene-addicted patients than is typical, which limits generalizability. Clonal turnover during TIL culture was high, and many clones enriched in the product were not detected in the baseline tumor, suggesting clonal contraction rather than faithful expansion.

The time point label corresponds to: pre-treatment sample, taken before nivolumab and TIL therapy. The baseline tumor samples, taken from the same resection that was used to grow TIL, were excised metastases, most often pleural nodules or supraclavicular lymph nodes. Tumors were harvested prior to any PD-1/PD-L1 blockade, after which nivolumab was administered to patients, and lymphodepletion, expanded TIL infusion and IL-2 were given to patients who progressed. Adults with stage 4 NSCLC were enrolled in a dual-center phase I trial from 2017 to early 2020. Samples were obtained from a single-arm, open-label phase I trial in which tumor-infiltrating lymphocyte therapy with nivolumab was evaluated in advanced non-small cell lung cancer. Parts of each resected tumor were snap-frozen in liquid nitrogen and kept at -80 degrees C. Using laser-capture macrodissection, tumor regions of interest were selected on H&E sections, then pulverized into roughly 14 mg aliquots and extracted using Qiagen Allprep kits.

TCR beta CDR3 regions were amplified from genomic DNA by bias-controlled multiplex PCR with the immunoSEQ v3 hsTCRB kit. An Illumina NextSeq 500 was used to sequence the TCR libraries, reaching around 2.1 million read pairs at survey level or roughly 4.5-6 million at deep level. The paper's processing steps were these. The immunoSEQ Analyzer software assigned V, D and J genes, filtered out non-productive sequences, and reported clonality. Repertoires were compared using productive Simpson clonality and Morisita overlap index of productive TRB rearrangements between infused TIL and blood. Held by TCRdb, this immuneACCESS table contains in-frame sequences only and omits some clones. Under half of the omission traces to an unresolved V gene where checked; the cause of the rest is unknown. D and trimming come from the DNA, and the V and J calls and clone size come from that table. The sample table shows approximately 95,000 clones, and around 71% are seen once. The ten largest clones take up approximately 11% of the sample.

With respect to this clone: It lacks a known antigen. One base away there is no much larger clone; base qualities are not given.

The V and J segments used are TRBV2 and TRBJ2-1; the D gene is unclear. The TCR was taken from a person between 30 and 79 years old with non-small cell lung cancer. The specimen was tumor tissue, collected at baseline. The CDR3 region reads CASTSASEQFF. The sequenced DNA: TGTGCCAGCACAAGCGCGAGTGAGCAGTTCTTC.